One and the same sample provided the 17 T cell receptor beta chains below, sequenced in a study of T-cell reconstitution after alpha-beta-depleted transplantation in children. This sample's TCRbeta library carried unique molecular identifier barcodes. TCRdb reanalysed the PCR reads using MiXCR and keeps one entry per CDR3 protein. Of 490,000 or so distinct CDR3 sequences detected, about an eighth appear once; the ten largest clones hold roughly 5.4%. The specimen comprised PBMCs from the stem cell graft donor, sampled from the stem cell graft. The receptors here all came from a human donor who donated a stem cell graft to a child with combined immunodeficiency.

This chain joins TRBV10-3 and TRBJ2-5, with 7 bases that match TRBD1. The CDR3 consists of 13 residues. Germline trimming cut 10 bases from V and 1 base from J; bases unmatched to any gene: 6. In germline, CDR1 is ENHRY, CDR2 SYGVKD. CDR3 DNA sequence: TGTGCCAGCGGAGACAGGGCCCAAGAGACCCAGTACTTC. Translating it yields CASGDRAQETQYF.

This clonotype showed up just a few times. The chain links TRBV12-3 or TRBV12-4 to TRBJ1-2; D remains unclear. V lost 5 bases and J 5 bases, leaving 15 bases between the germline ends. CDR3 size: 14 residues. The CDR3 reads CASSPGVSGYGYTF. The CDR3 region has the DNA TGTGCCAGCAGTCCCGGAGTGAGCGGATATGGCTACACCTTC.

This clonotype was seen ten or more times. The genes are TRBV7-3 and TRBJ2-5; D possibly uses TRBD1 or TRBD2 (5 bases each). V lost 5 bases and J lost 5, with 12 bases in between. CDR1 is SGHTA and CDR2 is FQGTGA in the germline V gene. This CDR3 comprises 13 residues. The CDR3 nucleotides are TGTGCCAGCAGCCCTATCAGGGAGGAGACCCAGTACTTC. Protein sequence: CASSPIREETQYF.

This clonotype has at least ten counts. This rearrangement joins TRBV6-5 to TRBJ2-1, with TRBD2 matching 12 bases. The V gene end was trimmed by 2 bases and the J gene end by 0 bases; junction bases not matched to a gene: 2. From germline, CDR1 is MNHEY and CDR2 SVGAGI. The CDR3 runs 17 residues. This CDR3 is CASSYTLAGGSYNEQFF. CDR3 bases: TGTGCCAGCAGTTACACACTAGCGGGGGGCTCCTACAATGAGCAGTTCTTC.

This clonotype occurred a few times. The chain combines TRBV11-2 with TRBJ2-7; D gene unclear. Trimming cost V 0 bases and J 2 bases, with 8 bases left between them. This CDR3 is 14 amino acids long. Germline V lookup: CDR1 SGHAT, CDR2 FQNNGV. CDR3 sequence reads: CASSLDPETYEQYF. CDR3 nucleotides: TGTGCCAGCAGCTTAGATCCCGAAACCTACGAGCAGTACTTC.

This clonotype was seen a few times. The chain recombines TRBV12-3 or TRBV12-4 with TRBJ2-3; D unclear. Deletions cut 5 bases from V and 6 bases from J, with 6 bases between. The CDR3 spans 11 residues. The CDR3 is CASSRMDTQYF. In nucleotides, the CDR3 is TGTGCCAGCAGTCGTATGGATACGCAGTATTTT.

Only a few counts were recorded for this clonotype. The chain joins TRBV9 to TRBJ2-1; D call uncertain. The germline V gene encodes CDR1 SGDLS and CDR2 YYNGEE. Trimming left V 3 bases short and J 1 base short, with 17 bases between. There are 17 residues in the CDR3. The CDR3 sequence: CASSGWTLDVSYNEQFF. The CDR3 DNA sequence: TGTGCCAGCAGCGGATGGACCCTCGATGTTTCCTACAATGAGCAGTTCTTC. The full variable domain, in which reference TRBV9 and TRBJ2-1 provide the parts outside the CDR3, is DSGVTQTPKHLITATGQRVTLRCSPRSGDLSVYWYQQSLDQGLQFLIQYYNGEERAKGNILERFSAQQFPDLHSELNLSSLELGDSALYFCASSGWTLDVSYNEQFFGPGTRLTVL.

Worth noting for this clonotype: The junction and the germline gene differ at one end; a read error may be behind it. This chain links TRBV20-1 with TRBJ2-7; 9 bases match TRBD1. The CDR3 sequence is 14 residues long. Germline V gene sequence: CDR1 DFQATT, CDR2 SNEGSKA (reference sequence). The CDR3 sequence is CSVRRGQGSYEQYF. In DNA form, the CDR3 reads TGCAGTGTTAGAAGGGGACAGGGATCCTACGAGCAGTACTTC.

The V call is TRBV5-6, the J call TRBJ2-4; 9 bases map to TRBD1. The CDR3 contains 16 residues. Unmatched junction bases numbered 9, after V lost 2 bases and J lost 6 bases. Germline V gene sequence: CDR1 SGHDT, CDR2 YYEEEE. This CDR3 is CASSFGAWDRANIQYF. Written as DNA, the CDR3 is TGTGCCAGCAGCTTTGGTGCATGGGACAGGGCAAACATTCAGTACTTC.

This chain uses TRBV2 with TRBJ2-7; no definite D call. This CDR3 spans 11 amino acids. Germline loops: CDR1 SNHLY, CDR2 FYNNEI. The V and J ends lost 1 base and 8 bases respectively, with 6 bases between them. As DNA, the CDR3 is TGTGCCAGCAGTGAAGTACAGCAGCAGTACTTC. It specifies CASSEVQQQYF.

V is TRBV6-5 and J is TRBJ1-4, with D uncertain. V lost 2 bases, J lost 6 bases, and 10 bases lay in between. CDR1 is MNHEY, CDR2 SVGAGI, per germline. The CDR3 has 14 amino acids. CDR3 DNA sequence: TGTGCCAGCAGTTACAGGACCCGAGATGAAAAACTGTTTTTT. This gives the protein CASSYRTRDEKLFF.

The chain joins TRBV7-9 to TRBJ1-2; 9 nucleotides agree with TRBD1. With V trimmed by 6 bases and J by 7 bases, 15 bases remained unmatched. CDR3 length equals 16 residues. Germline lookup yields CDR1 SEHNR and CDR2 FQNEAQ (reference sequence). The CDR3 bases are TGTGCCAGCAGATATCAACTCGGGACAGGGCTGGGTGGCTACACCTTC. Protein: CASRYQLGTGLGGYTF.

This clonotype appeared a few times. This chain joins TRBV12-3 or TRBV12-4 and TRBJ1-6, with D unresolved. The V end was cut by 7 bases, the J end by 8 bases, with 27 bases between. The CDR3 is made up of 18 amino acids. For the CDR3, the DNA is TGTGCCAGCACCTACCACTACCCATGGGCCACAGAGGATTCACCCCTCCACTTT. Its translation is CASTYHYPWATEDSPLHF.

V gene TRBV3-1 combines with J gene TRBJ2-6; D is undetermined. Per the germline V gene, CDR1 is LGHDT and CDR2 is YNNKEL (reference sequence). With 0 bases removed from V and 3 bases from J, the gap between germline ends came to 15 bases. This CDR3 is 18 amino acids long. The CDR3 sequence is CASSQDAGSYYGANVLTF. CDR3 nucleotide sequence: TGTGCCAGCAGCCAAGATGCAGGCAGTTACTATGGGGCCAACGTCCTGACTTTC.

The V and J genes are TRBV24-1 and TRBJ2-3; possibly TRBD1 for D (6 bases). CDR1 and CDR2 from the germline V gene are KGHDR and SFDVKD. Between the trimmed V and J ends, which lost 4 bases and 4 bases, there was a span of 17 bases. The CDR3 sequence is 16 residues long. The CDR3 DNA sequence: TGTGCCACCAGTGAGCTAGGAGGACAGTTGGCAGATACGCAGTATTTT. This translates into CATSELGGQLADTQYF.

This CDR3 reads CASSLSSGRYEQYF. The CDR3 region has the DNA TGTGCCAGCAGCTTATCTAGCGGGAGATACGAGCAGTACTTC. The chain has TRBV7-2 and TRBJ2-7; 10 bases match TRBD2. This CDR3 contains 14 residues. Germline lookup yields CDR1 SGHTA and CDR2 FQGNSA. V shed 2 bases, J shed 4 bases, and the junction held 2 bases outside the gene matches.

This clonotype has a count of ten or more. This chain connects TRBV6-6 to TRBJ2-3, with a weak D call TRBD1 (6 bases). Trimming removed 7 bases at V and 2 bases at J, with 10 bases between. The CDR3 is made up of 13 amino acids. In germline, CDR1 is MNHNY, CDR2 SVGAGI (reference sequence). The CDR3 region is CASNRDTTDTQYF. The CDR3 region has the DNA TGTGCCAGCAACCGGGACACCACAGATACGCAGTATTTT.